This T cell receptor (beta chain) was found in a study of CD8+CD57+ T cells in acquired aplastic anemia. Previously, flow cytometry had revealed CD8+CD57+ cell expansion in the patients chosen for sequencing. Investigators profiled TCR beta VDJ and CDR3 from genomic DNA template. TCRdb reprocessed the reads with MiXCR, giving one entry per CDR3 protein. Of 150,000 or so distinct CDR3 sequences in the sample, less than 60% were seen once. In this sample, this clonotype turned up many times. One end of the junction does not line up with germline, which may come from a read error. Source material: sorted CD4+, CD8+, or CD8+CD57+ T cells (not recorded which) from PBMCs. This clonotype was obtained from a human donor with aplastic anemia.

The CDR3, as DNA: TGCAGTGTTAGACAGGGGGCGACAGATACGCAGTATTTT. Protein sequence: CSVRQGATDTQYF. The chain couples TRBV20-1 to TRBJ2-3; 10 nucleotides align to TRBD1. Germline values: CDR1 DFQATT, CDR2 SNEGSKA (reference sequence). The CDR3 extends over 13 amino acids.